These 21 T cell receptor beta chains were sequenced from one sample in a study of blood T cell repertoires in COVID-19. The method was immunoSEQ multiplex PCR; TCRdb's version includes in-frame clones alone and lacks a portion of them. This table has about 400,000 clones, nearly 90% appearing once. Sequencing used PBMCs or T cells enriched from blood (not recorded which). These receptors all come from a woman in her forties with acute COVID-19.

Here the CDR3 DNA reads TGTGCCAGCAGGAGGGACAGGGAGGGCAATCAGCCCCAGCATTTT. Its translation is CASRRDREGNQPQHF. V and J are TRBV6-6 and TRBJ1-5, with TRBD1 identical over 9 bases. In germline, CDR1 is MNHNY, CDR2 SVGAGI (reference sequence). The CDR3 sequence is 15 residues long. V was clipped by 6 bases and J by 2 bases; unmatched bases: 5.

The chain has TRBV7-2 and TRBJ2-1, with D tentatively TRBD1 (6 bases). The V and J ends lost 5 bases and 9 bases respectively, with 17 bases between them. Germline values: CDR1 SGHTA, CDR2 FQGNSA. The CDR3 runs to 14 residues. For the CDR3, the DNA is TGTGCCAGCAGCACAGGACAGACCCACAGTGAGCAGTTCTTC. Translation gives CASSTGQTHSEQFF.

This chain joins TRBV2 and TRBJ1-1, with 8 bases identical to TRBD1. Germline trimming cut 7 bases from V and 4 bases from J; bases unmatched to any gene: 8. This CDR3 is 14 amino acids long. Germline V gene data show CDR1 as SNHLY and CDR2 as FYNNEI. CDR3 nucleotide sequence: TGTGCCAGCACCAGACAGGGGTCAACCACTGAAGCTTTCTTT. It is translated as CASTRQGSTTEAFF.

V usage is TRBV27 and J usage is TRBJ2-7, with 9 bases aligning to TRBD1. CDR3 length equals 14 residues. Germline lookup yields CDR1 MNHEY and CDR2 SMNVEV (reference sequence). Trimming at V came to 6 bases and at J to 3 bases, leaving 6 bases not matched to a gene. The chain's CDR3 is CASRRGQGSYEQYF. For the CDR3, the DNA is TGTGCCAGCAGGCGGGGACAGGGAAGCTACGAGCAGTACTTC.

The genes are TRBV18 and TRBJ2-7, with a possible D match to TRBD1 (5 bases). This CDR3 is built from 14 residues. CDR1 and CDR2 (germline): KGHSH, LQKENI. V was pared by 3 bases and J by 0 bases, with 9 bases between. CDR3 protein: CASSPAGNSYEQYF. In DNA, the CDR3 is TGTGCCAGCTCACCGGCAGGGAACTCCTACGAGCAGTACTTC.

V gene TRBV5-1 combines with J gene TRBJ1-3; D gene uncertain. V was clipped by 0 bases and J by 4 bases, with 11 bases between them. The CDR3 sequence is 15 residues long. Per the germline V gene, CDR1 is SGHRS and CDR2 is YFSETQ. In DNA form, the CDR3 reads TGCGCCAGCAGCTTGGCTCAGGTAGCGGGAAACACCATATATTTT. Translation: CASSLAQVAGNTIYF.

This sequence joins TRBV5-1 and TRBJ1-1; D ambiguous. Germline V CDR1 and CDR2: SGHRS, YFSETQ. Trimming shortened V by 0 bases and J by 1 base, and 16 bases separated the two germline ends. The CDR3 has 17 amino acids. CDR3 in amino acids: CASSLDLGRYSNTEAFF. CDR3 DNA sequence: TGCGCCAGCAGCTTGGATTTGGGGAGGTATTCGAACACTGAAGCTTTCTTT.

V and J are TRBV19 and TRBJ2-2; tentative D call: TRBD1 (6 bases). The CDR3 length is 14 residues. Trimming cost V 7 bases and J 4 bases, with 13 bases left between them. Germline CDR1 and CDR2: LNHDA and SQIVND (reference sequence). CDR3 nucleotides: TGTGCCAGTAAACAACAGGGAGTCACCGGGGAGCTGTTTTTT. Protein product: CASKQQGVTGELFF.

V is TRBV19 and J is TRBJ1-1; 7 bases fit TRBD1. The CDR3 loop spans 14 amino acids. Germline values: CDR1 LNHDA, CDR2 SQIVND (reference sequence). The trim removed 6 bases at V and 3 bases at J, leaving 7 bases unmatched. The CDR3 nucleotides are TGTGCCAGTAGAAAAAGAGACAGGGACACTGAAGCTTTCTTT. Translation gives CASRKRDRDTEAFF.

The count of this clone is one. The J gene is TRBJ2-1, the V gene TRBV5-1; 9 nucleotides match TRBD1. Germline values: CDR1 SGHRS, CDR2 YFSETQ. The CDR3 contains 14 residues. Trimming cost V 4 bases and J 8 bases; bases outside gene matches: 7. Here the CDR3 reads CASSRRTGVHEQFF. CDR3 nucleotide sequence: TGCGCCAGCAGCCGACGGACAGGGGTCCATGAGCAGTTCTTC. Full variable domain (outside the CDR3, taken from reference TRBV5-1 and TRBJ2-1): KAGVTQTPRYLIKTRGQQVTLSCSPISGHRSVSWYQQTPGQGLQFLFEYFSETQRNKGNFPGRFSGRQFSNSRSEMNVSTLELGDSALYLCASSRRTGVHEQFFGPGTRLTVL.

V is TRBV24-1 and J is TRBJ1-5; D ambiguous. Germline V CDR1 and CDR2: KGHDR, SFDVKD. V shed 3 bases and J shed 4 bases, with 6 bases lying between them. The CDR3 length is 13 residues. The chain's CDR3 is CATSDSRNQPQHF. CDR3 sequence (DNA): TGTGCCACCAGTGATAGCAGGAATCAGCCCCAGCATTTT.

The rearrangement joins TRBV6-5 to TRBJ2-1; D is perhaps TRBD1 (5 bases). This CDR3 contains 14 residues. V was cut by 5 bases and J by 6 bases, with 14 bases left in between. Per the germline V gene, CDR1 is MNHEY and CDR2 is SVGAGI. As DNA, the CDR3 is TGTGCCAGCAGTCCAAACTACGACAGCAATGAGCAGTTCTTC. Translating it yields CASSPNYDSNEQFF.

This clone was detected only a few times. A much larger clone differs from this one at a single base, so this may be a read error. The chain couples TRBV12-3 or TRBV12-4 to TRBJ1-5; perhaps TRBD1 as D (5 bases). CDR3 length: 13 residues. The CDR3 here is CASSLGENQPQHF. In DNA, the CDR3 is TGTGCCAGCAGCTTAGGGGAGAATCAGCCCCAGCATTTT.

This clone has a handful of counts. CDR3: CASSSTTGDYNSPLHF. CDR3 DNA: TGTGCCAGCAGCTCAACGACAGGGGACTATAATTCACCCCTCCACTTT. The rearrangement links TRBV7-9 to TRBJ1-6, with TRBD1 matching 8 bases. The CDR3 has 16 residues. Germline CDR1 SEHNR, CDR2 FQNEAQ (reference sequence). Germline trimming cut 4 bases from V and 3 bases from J; bases unmatched to any gene: 5. The variable domain in full, with the rest retrieved from reference TRBV7-9 and TRBJ1-6, is DTGVSQNPRHKITKRGQNVTFRCDPISEHNRLYWYRQTLGQGPEFLTYFQNEAQLEKSRLLSDRFSAERPKGSFSTLEIQRTEQGDSAMYLCASSSTTGDYNSPLHFGNGTRLTVT.

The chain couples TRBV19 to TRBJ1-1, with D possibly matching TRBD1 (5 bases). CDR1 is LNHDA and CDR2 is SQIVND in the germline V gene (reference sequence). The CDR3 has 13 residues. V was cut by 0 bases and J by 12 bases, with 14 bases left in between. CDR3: CASSIDALQGPFF. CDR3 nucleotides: TGTGCCAGTAGTATAGATGCCCTCCAGGGCCCTTTCTTT.

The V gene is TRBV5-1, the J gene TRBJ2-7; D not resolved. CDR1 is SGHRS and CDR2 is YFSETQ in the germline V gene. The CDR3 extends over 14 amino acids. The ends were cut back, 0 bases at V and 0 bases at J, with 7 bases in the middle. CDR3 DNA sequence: TGCGCCAGCAGCTTGGTTGGCAACTCCTACGAGCAGTACTTC. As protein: CASSLVGNSYEQYF.

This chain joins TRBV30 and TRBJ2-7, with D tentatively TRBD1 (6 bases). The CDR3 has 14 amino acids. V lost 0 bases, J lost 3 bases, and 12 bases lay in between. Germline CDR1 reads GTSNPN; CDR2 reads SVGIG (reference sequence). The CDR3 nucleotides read TGTGCCTGGAGTGTTTCAATGGGACACTACGAGCAGTACTTC. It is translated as CAWSVSMGHYEQYF.

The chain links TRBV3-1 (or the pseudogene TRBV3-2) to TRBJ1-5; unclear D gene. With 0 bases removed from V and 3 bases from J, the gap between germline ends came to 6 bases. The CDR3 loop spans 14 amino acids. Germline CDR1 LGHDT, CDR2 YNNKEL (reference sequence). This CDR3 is CASSQETSNQPQHF. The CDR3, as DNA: TGTGCCAGCAGCCAAGAGACATCCAATCAGCCCCAGCATTTT.

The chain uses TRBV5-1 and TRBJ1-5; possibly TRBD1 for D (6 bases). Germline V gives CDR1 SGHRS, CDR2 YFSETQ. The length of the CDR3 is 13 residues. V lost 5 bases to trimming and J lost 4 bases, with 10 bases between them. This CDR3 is CASREGGNQPQHF. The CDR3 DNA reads TGCGCCAGCAGAGAGGGGGGGAATCAGCCCCAGCATTTT.

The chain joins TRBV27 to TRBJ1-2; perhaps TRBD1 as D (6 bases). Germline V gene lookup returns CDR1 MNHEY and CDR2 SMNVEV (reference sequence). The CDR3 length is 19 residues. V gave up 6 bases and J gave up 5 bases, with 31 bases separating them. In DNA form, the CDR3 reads TGTGCCAGCAGCTCCACTCTTACTACCTCGACAGGCACGGGGTATGGCTACACCTTC. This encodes CASSSTLTTSTGTGYGYTF.

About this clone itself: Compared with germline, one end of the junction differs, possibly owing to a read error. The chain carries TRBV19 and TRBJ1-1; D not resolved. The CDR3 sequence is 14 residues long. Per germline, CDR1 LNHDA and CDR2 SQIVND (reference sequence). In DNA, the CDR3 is TGTGCCAGTAGTATTGGTTCCGGGAACGCTGAAGCTTTCTTT. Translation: CASSIGSGNAEAFF.